This T cell receptor beta chain is from a study of T-cell reconstitution after alpha-beta-depleted transplantation in children. From germline, CDR1 is DFQATT and CDR2 SNEGSKA (reference sequence). Trimming cost V 3 bases and J 14 bases, with 11 bases left between them. The length of the CDR3 is 11 residues. A TCRbeta library incorporating unique molecular identifiers was prepared. TCRdb reprocessed the PCR reads via MiXCR and lists one record per CDR3 protein. The sample has roughly 400,000 distinct CDR3 sequences, over 20% seen once. Specimen: PBMCs from the stem cell graft donor, collected from the stem cell graft. This receptor was identified in a human donor who donated a stem cell graft to a child with acute myeloid leukemia. The V gene is TRBV20-1, the J gene TRBJ1-6, with D hard to call. In nucleotides, the CDR3 is TGCAGTGCTAGCCTTCATGAATCCCTCCACTTT. This codes for CSASLHESLHF.